Detailed here is one T cell receptor beta chain. The V gene lost 4 bases and the J gene lost 0 bases, with 6 bases spanning the gap. The CDR3 extends over 13 amino acids. CDR1 is SGHTA, CDR2 FQGTGA, per germline. Assay: immunoSEQ multiplex PCR; the TCRdb copy retains only in-frame clones and omits some. The sample yields approximately 59,000 clones, under 90% seen once. This sample is part of a study of T cells in tuberculosis. Sorting used thawed, overnight-rested PBMC stained with anti-CD3, a viability dye and GMM-loaded CD1B tetramer. The lipid loaded on the CD1B tetramers was C32 glucose monomycolate from Rhodococcus equi. Before cryopreservation, the sorted PBMC lost their CD14-expressing monocytes.

This sequence was found in an adult woman with latent tuberculosis. The chain employs TRBV7-3 and TRBJ1-1; D is ambiguous. The sample was CD1b-GMM tetramer-negative cells sorted from PBMCs. The CDR3 coding sequence is TGTGCCAGCAGCTCCTACTTGAACACTGAAGCTTTCTTT. Amino acid sequence: CASSSYLNTEAFF.